This T cell receptor (beta chain) was identified during a study of naive CD8 T cells in extremely preterm neonates. On this clone: Its antigen is as yet unknown.

Profiled with immunoSEQ multiplex PCR; TCRdb holds only in-frame clones, not every one. The sample records roughly 7,900 clones, 95% to 98% being singletons. The ends lost 0 bases at V and 3 bases at J; junction bases unmatched: 2. CDR3 size: 15 residues. CDR1 SGDLS and CDR2 YYNGEE come from the germline V gene. Study-wide findings and caveats: Limitations included small sample size and variable preterm productive templates. Preterm CDR3s were shorter than older groups', with fewer N additions and less trimming.

This TCR derives from a human donor in good health. What was sequenced was naive CD8+ T cells from blood. The rearrangement links TRBV9 to TRBJ2-1; 8 bases agree with TRBD1. The CDR3, as DNA: TGTGCCAGCAGCGTAGACGGGACAGGCTACAATGAGCAGTTCTTC. Its protein product is CASSVDGTGYNEQFF.